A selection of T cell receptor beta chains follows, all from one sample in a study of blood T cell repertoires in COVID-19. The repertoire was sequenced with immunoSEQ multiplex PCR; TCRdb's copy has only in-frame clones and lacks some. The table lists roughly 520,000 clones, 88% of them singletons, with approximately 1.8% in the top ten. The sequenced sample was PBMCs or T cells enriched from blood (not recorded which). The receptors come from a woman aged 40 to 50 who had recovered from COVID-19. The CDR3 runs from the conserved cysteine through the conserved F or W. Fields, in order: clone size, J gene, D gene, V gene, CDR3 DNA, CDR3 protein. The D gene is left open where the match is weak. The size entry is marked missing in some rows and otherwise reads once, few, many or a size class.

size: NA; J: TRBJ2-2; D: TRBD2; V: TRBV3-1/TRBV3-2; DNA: TGTGCCTCCGGGACTAGCGGGAGTTTTAGTGCCGGGGAGCTGTTTTTT; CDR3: CASGTSGSFSAGELFF
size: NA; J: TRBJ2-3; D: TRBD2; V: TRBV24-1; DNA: TGTGCCACCAGTGTCTCCCTAGCGGGAGGGCCGGGTGACACAGATACGCAGTATTTT; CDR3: CATSVSLAGGPGDTDTQYF
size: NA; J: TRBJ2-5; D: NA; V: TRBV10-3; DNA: TGTGCCATCAGTGAGTCGCCCAGGGTTGAGACCCAGTACTTC; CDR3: CAISESPRVETQYF
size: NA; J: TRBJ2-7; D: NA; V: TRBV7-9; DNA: TGTGCCAGCAGCTTAATAGAGTCCTACGAGCAGTACTTC; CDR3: CASSLIESYEQYF
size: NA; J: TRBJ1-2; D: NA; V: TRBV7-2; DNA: TGTGCCAGCAGCCTAACAGTTACTGGTGGCTACACCTTC; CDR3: CASSLTVTGGYTF
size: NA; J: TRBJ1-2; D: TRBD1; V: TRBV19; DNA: TGTGCCAGTAGTATCGCCGGACAGGCCCAACGGTATGGCTACACCTTC; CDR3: CASSIAGQAQRYGYTF
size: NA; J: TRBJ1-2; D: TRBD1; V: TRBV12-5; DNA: TGTGCTAGTGGTTCCAGGGACAGTAGTTCCTATGGCTACACCTTC; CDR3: CASGSRDSSSYGYTF
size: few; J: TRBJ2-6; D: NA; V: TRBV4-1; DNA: TGCGCCAGCAGCCCTCAGGGTGGGGCCAACGTCCTGACTTTC; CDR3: CASSPQGGANVLTF
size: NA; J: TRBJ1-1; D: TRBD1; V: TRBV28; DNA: TGTGCCAGCGTGCCCCGGGACAGGGGGCGAGTGGGGAAGAACACTGAAGCTTTCTTT; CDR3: CASVPRDRGRVGKNTEAFF
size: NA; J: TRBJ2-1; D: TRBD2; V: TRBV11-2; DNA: TGTGCCAGCGGGCTAGCGGGTCCCGTCGGTGAGCAGTTCTTC; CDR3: CASGLAGPVGEQFF
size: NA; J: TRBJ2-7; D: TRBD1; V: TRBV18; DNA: TGTGCCAGCTCACCACCGTCGGGACAGGGGGCATACGAGCAGTACTTC; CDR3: CASSPPSGQGAYEQYF
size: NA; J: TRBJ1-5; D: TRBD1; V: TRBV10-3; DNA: TGTGCCATCAGTGAGTCCATTTTACCCTCCCGGACAGGGTTCCACCAGCCCCAGCATTTT; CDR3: CAISESILPSRTGFHQPQHF
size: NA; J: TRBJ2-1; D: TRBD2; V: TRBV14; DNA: TGTGCCAGCAGCCAGGGTCTAGCGGGAAGGCACAATGAGCAGTTCTTC; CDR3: CASSQGLAGRHNEQFF
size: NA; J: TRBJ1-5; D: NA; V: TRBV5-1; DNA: TGCGCCAGCAGCTTGGGCGGGGATCAGCCCCAGCATTTT; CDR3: CASSLGGDQPQHF
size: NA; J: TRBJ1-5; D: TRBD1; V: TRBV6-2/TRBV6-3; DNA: TGTGCCAGCAGTTACTCGCTTGGGACAGAGTTATATAGCAATCAGCCCCAGCATTTT; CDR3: CASSYSLGTELYSNQPQHF
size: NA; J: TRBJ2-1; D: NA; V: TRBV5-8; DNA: TGTGCCAGCAGCTTCTCAGGGCTCCCACTTTACAATGAGCAGTTCTTC; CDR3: CASSFSGLPLYNEQFF
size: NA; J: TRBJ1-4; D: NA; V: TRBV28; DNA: TGTGCCAGCAGCCAGTCCAATGAAAAACTGTTTTTT; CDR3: CASSQSNEKLFF
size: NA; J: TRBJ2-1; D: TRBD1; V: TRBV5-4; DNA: TGTGCCAGCAGCCCCGGGACAGGGTTTGGAAATGAGCAGTTCTTC; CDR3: CASSPGTGFGNEQFF
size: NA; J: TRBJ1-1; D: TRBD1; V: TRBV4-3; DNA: TGCGCCAGCAGCCAAGGCCCGACAGGGGAAGCTTTCTTT; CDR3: CASSQGPTGEAFF
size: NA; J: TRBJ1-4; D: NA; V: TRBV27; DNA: TGTGCCAGCAGTCTACGGAGGGGCGGTGAAAAACTGTTTTTT; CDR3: CASSLRRGGEKLFF
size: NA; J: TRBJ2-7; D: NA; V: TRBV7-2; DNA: TGTGCCACCATCAACCCTCGGGGACATTACTACGAGCAGTACTTC; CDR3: CATINPRGHYYEQYF
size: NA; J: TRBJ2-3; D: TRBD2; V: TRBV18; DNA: TGTGCCAGCTCACCCCTAGCGGGAGTTATGGCAGATACGCAGTATTTT; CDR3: CASSPLAGVMADTQYF
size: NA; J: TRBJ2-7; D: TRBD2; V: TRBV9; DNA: TGTGCCAGCAGCGGACTAGCGGGAGGGGGTGAGCAGTACTTC; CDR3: CASSGLAGGGEQYF
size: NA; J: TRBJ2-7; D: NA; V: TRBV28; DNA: TGTGCCAGCAGTCAGGGTGCCTACGAGCAGTACTTC; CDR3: CASSQGAYEQYF
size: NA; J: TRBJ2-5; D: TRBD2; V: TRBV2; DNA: TGTGCCAGCAATGCCCCCCTCGGGGCGGGAGAGGGTGAGACCCAGTACTTC; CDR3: CASNAPLGAGEGETQYF
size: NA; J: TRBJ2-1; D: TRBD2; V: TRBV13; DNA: TGTGCCAGCAGCCTAGGACCGACTAGCGGGAGGTCCAATGAGCAGTTCTTC; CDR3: CASSLGPTSGRSNEQFF
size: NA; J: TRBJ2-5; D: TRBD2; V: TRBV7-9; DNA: TGTGCCAGCAGGAGGACTAGCTCGTACCAAGAGACCCAGTACTTC; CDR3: CASRRTSSYQETQYF
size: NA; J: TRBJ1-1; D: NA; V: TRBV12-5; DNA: TGTGCTAGTGGTTTGGTACTAGTCGGCAGGTCTTATACTAACACTGAAGCTTTCTTT; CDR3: CASGLVLVGRSYTNTEAFF
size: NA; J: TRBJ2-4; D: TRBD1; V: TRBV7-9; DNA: TGTGCCAGCAGCCCGCGACAGGGCACCAAAAACATTCAGTACTTC; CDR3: CASSPRQGTKNIQYF
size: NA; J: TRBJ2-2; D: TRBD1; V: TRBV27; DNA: TGTGCCAGCACCCGAAGGCCCGACTCGGGACAGGCGCCGACCGGGGAGCTGTTTTTT; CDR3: CASTRRPDSGQAPTGELFF
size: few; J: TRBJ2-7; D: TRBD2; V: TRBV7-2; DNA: TGTGCCAGCAGCGTCGGGACTAGCGGGAGGTCGTACTTC; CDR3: CASSVGTSGRSYF
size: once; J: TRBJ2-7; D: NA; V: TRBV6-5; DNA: TGTGCCAGCAGGAGACTAGGGGACGAGCAGTACTTC; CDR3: CASRRLGDEQYF
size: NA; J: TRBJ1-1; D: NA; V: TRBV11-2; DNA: TGTGCCAGCAGCTTAGGTTGGGCGGGCACTGAAGCTTTCTTT; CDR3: CASSLGWAGTEAFF
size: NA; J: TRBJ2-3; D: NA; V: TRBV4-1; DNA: TGCGCCAGCAGCCAAGCTTTAATTTCCGCAGATACGCAGTATTTT; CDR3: CASSQALISADTQYF
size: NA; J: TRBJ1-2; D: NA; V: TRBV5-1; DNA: TGCGCCAGCAGCTTGCCCGACAGGAACTATGGCTACACCTTC; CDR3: CASSLPDRNYGYTF
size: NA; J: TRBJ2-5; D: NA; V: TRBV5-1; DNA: TGCGCCAGCAGCTTGGCCGGCCCCGGGAAACAAGAGACCCAGTACTTC; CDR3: CASSLAGPGKQETQYF